The subject of this entry is one T cell receptor (beta chain). This sample is part of a study of T cell responses to AZD1222 COVID-19 vaccine. Profiled with immunoSEQ multiplex PCR; TCRdb holds only in-frame clones, not every one. The top ten hold around 5% of the sample, which has 100,000 or so clones, over 80% seen once. CDR1 is SGHKS, CDR2 YYEKEE, per germline (reference sequence). The V and J ends lost 1 base and 5 bases respectively, with 4 bases between them. CDR3 size: 12 residues. This chain connects TRBV5-5 to TRBJ1-5; D is uncertain. The clonotype was recovered from an adult in good health. This sample comprised peripheral blood, obtained on day 0 of AZD1222 vaccination. The CDR3 loop reads CASSLMDQPQHF. CDR3 nucleotide sequence: TGTGCCAGCAGCTTGATGGATCAGCCCCAGCATTTT.